This T cell receptor (beta chain) was captured in a study of T cells after yellow fever vaccination. Study at large: Preparation used SMART-Seq v4 Ultra Low Input for the low-cell-number fractions.

With regard to this clonotype: No antigen is known for it.

Study-level results: Though weaker, the secondary response peaked faster, on day 5 versus 15.

The length of the CDR3 is 15 residues. Germline V lookup: CDR1 MNHNS, CDR2 SASEGT. The V end was cut by 2 bases, the J end by 1 base, with 11 bases between. TCRdb re-called the 5' RACE reads with MiXCR, one entry per CDR3 protein. Of 500,000 to 550,000 distinct CDR3 sequences in the sample, 21% were seen once. This chain links TRBV6-1 with TRBJ2-5, with D possibly TRBD2 on 6 matching bases. The sample here was PBMCs, taken roughly 20 days after the first yellow fever vaccination. The receptor's source is a man younger than 30 who received the YFV17D yellow fever vaccine. CDR3 DNA sequence: TGTGCCAGCAGTGAATGGGGGGACTCCCAAGAGACCCAGTACTTC. The encoded protein is CASSEWGDSQETQYF.